The 22 T cell receptor beta chains in this list originate from one sample, sequenced in a study of technical replicates of blood from a few donors. Sequencing was performed with immunoSEQ multiplex PCR; in TCRdb, only in-frame clones are kept and a portion is missing. The sample has 73,000 or so clones; roughly nine tenths are singletons. The sample was T cells isolated from PBMCs. The receptors shown here come from a human donor in good health.

The chain links TRBV6-5 to TRBJ2-2; D gene uncertain. Trimming stripped 4 bases from V and 6 bases from J, with 6 bases between. The germline V gene has CDR1 MNHEY and CDR2 SVGAGI. The CDR3 spans 12 residues. The CDR3 DNA sequence: TGTGCCAGCAGTTTCCTTTCCGGGGAGCTGTTTTTT. Residues: CASSFLSGELFF.

The chain carries TRBV19 and TRBJ2-7; 9 bases are shared with TRBD1. The CDR3 runs 16 residues. CDR1 and CDR2 from the germline V gene are LNHDA and SQIVND (reference sequence). The V gene end was trimmed by 1 base and the J gene end by 0 bases; junction bases not matched to a gene: 4. The CDR3 sequence: CASSIAVTGGSYEQYF. CDR3 in DNA: TGTGCCAGTAGTATAGCCGTGACAGGGGGCTCCTACGAGCAGTACTTC.

The chain couples TRBV11-2 to TRBJ2-7; D uncertain. The CDR3 contains 12 residues. CDR1 and CDR2 (germline): SGHAT, FQNNGV. V was shortened by 1 base and J by 6 bases, with 7 bases between the two germline ends. CDR3 region: CASSLGLFEQYF. The CDR3 nucleotides read TGTGCCAGCAGCTTAGGGCTCTTCGAGCAGTACTTC.

The V gene is TRBV6-1, the J gene TRBJ1-5, with D possibly matching TRBD1 (5 bases). The CDR3 sequence is 17 residues long. Trimming removed 0 bases from V and 5 bases from J, with 17 bases in between. Per the germline V gene, CDR1 is MNHNS and CDR2 is SASEGT. CDR3 nucleotides: TGTGCCAGCAGTGAAGCACCACTTTCGACAGTGCATCAGCCCCAGCATTTT. It yields the protein CASSEAPLSTVHQPQHF.

This clone showed up just once. This chain joins TRBV5-1 and TRBJ2-3; tentative D call: TRBD1 (5 bases). Between the trimmed V and J ends, which lost 0 bases and 6 bases, there was a span of 8 bases. This CDR3 region has 13 residues. Germline V gene data show CDR1 as SGHRS and CDR2 as YFSETQ. Written as DNA, the CDR3 is TGCGCCAGCAGCTTGGGGGGCCCCGATACGCAGTATTTT. Amino acids: CASSLGGPDTQYF.

The J gene is TRBJ2-7, the V gene TRBV6-6, with unresolved D. The CDR3 has 14 residues. Germline CDR1 and CDR2: MNHNY and SVGAGI (reference sequence). The germline V and J ends were trimmed by 3 bases and 6 bases, with 15 bases remaining between them. CDR3 nucleotides: TGTGCCAGCAGTTATTGGCCCCCAGCGACCGAGCAGTACTTC. Its protein product is CASSYWPPATEQYF.

The chain carries TRBV13 and TRBJ2-1; 7 bases align to TRBD1. This CDR3 is 13 amino acids long. After removal of 5 bases from V and 4 bases from J, the junction contained 2 bases not matched to a gene. CDR1 PRHDT and CDR2 FYEKMQ come from the germline V gene (reference sequence). DNA for the CDR3: TGTGCCAGCAGCCGGGACAGATACAATGAGCAGTTCTTC. It yields the protein CASSRDRYNEQFF.

This sequence joins TRBV27 and TRBJ2-1; TRBD1 matches at 10 bases. The CDR3 totals 13 residues. Per the germline V gene, CDR1 is MNHEY and CDR2 is SMNVEV (reference sequence). Trimming removed 7 bases from V and 8 bases from J; junction bases left unmatched: 5. Written as DNA, the CDR3 is TGTGCCAGCATGGGACAGGGGAAGCATGAGCAGTTCTTC. It translates to CASMGQGKHEQFF.

V gene TRBV7-2 combines with J gene TRBJ1-2, with 9 bases identical to TRBD1. Germline trimming cut 4 bases from V and 4 bases from J; bases unmatched to any gene: 7. CDR1 is SGHTA and CDR2 is FQGNSA in the germline V gene. CDR3 length equals 15 residues. CDR3 coding DNA: TGTGCCAGCAGCTCTAACAGGGGGCAGTCCTATGGCTACACCTTC. Its translation: CASSSNRGQSYGYTF.

CDR3 sequence reads: CASSQDLLTSGRSSYEQYF. CDR3 coding DNA: TGCGCCAGCAGCCAAGATCTTTTGACTAGCGGGAGGAGCTCCTACGAGCAGTACTTC. This chain uses TRBV4-1 with TRBJ2-7; 13 bases map to TRBD2. CDR1 and CDR2 (germline): MGHRA, YSYEKL. The CDR3 extends over 19 amino acids. V lost 0 bases, J lost 0 bases, and 8 bases stayed unmatched.

The V and J genes are TRBV19 and TRBJ2-1, with 10 positions matching TRBD2. CDR3 length: 17 residues. The germline CDR1 and CDR2 sequences are LNHDA and SQIVND (reference sequence). With V trimmed by 3 bases and J by 9 bases, 14 bases remained unmatched. The CDR3, as DNA: TGTGCCAGTAGTATGGGGTATAGCGGGAGGCTCGGGGGTGAGCAGTTCTTC. Its protein product is CASSMGYSGRLGGEQFF.

The gene calls are TRBV7-9 and TRBJ2-7; weak D call: TRBD1 (5 bases). The CDR3 has 14 amino acids. V was pared by 1 base and J by 0 bases, with 7 bases between. Germline CDR1 reads SEHNR; CDR2 reads FQNEAQ (reference sequence). CDR3 nucleotide sequence: TGTGCCAGCAGCTTAGGGACACGCTCCTACGAGCAGTACTTC. This sequence encodes CASSLGTRSYEQYF.

The chain has TRBV27 and TRBJ1-5; 7 bases align to TRBD1. CDR1 MNHEY and CDR2 SMNVEV come from the germline V gene (reference sequence). Trimming took 4 bases from V and 4 from J; bases not matched to a gene: 7. There are 15 residues in the CDR3. The CDR3 coding sequence is TGTGCCAGCAGTTCCGGGACAGTACCTAATCAGCCCCAGCATTTT. Translation: CASSSGTVPNQPQHF.

The V and J genes are TRBV28 and TRBJ2-3; 9 nucleotides match TRBD2. The ends lost 6 bases at V and 6 bases at J; junction bases unmatched: 4. Per the germline V gene, CDR1 is MDHEN and CDR2 is SYDVKM. CDR3 length equals 13 residues. The chain's CDR3 is CASSWRGGDTQYF. In DNA, the CDR3 is TGTGCCAGCAGCTGGCGGGGGGGGGATACGCAGTATTTT.

The rearrangement uses TRBV27 and TRBJ1-2; a weak D match, TRBD1 (5 bases). This CDR3 is 12 amino acids long. The V gene lost 3 bases and the J gene lost 5 bases, with 7 bases spanning the gap. Looked up from germline, CDR1 is MNHEY and CDR2 is SMNVEV (reference sequence). The chain's CDR3 is CASSLKGYGYTF. As DNA, the CDR3 is TGTGCCAGCAGTTTGAAGGGGTATGGCTACACCTTC.

The chain recombines TRBV10-3 with TRBJ2-3, with 10 bases lining up with TRBD2. The CDR3 is 15 amino acids. The V gene's germline CDR1 is ENHRY and CDR2 SYGVKD. J lost 5 bases, V lost 4 bases, and 6 bases had no gene match. The CDR3 loop reads CAISGAPSGGDTQYF. The CDR3 nucleotides read TGTGCCATCAGTGGGGCCCCTAGCGGGGGAGATACGCAGTATTTT.

This chain links TRBV18 with TRBJ2-7, with 8 bases that match TRBD1. The germline V gene encodes CDR1 KGHSH and CDR2 LQKENI. V was pared by 7 bases and J by 6 bases, with 5 bases of the junction left unmatched. The CDR3 spans 12 residues. CDR3 residues: CASLGQGSEQYF. DNA for the CDR3: TGTGCCAGCTTAGGACAGGGATCCGAGCAGTACTTC.

The rearrangement joins TRBV7-9 to TRBJ2-5; 9 bases align to TRBD1. V trimming: 5 bases; J trimming: 4 bases; junction bases outside the gene matches: 8. Germline loops: CDR1 SEHNR, CDR2 FQNEAQ (reference sequence). CDR3 length equals 15 residues. Here the CDR3 DNA reads TGTGCCAGCAGCCCGGGACAGGGAAAAGGAGAGACCCAGTACTTC. The encoded protein is CASSPGQGKGETQYF. Full variable domain (outside the CDR3, taken from reference TRBV7-9 and TRBJ2-5): DTGVSQNPRHKITKRGQNVTFRCDPISEHNRLYWYRQTLGQGPEFLTYFQNEAQLEKSRLLSDRFSAERPKGSFSTLEIQRTEQGDSAMYLCASSPGQGKGETQYFGPGTRLLVL.

V and J are TRBV5-1 and TRBJ2-1; 9 nucleotides agree with TRBD2. Germline CDR1 is SGHRS and CDR2 is YFSETQ. Germline trimming cut 10 bases from V and 9 bases from J; bases unmatched to any gene: 20. The CDR3 length is 16 residues. The CDR3, as DNA: TGCGCCTGGTTGAATATCGGCGGGAGGGCCGGATCTGAGCAGTTCTTC. It yields the protein CAWLNIGGRAGSEQFF.

J is TRBJ2-7 and V is TRBV6-5; D is perhaps TRBD2 (6 bases). V lost 0 bases to trimming and J lost 1 base, with 7 bases between them. The CDR3 totals 14 residues. Per the germline V gene, CDR1 is MNHEY and CDR2 is SVGAGI. CDR3 protein: CASSYSGGSYEQYF. CDR3 coding DNA: TGTGCCAGCAGTTACTCGGGGGGATCCTACGAGCAGTACTTC.

The chain employs TRBV5-1 and TRBJ2-3, with D unclear. This CDR3 contains 12 residues. Trimming took 0 bases from V and 4 from J, leaving 3 bases between them. Germline CDR1 is SGHRS and CDR2 is YFSETQ. This CDR3 reads CASSLASDTQYF. CDR3 DNA sequence: TGCGCCAGCAGCTTGGCTTCAGATACGCAGTATTTT.

This chain uses TRBV11-3 with TRBJ1-1; tentative D call: TRBD1 (6 bases). Germline loops: CDR1 SGHNT, CDR2 YENEEA. CDR3 length: 15 amino acids. V was pared by 7 bases and J by 6 bases, with 21 bases between. As DNA, the CDR3 is TGTGCCAGCATCAAAGGGGACACCCCGGGCCCTGAAGCTTTCTTT. It is translated as CASIKGDTPGPEAFF.